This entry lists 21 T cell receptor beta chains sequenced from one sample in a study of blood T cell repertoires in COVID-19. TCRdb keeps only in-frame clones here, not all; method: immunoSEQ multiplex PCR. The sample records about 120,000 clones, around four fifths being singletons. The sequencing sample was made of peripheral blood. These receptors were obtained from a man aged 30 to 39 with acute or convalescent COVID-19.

CDR3 residues: CASSLAGDRGLWTQYF. As DNA, the CDR3 is TGCGCCAGCAGCTTGGCGGGGGACAGGGGCCTCTGGACCCAGTACTTC. This chain connects TRBV5-1 to TRBJ2-5, with 10 bases lining up with TRBD1. CDR3 size: 16 residues. CDR1 is SGHRS, CDR2 YFSETQ, per germline. Losses at the gene ends were 0 bases for V and 7 bases for J; bases not matched to a gene: 9.

Here the CDR3 reads CAINPDRAFGEQYF. Here the CDR3 DNA reads TGTGCCATCAACCCGGACAGGGCATTCGGCGAGCAGTACTTC. The chain links TRBV10-3 to TRBJ2-7; 8 bases are shared with TRBD1. Losses at the gene ends were 7 bases for V and 6 bases for J; bases not matched to a gene: 11. The CDR3 contains 14 residues. CDR1 and CDR2 from the germline V gene are ENHRY and SYGVKD.

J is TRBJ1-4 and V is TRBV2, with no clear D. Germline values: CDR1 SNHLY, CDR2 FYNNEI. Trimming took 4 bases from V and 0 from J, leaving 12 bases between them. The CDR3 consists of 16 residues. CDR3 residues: CASSVVRTSTNEKLFF. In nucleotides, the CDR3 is TGTGCCAGCAGTGTTGTCAGGACTTCAACTAATGAAAAACTGTTTTTT.

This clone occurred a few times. CDR3 protein: CASVAGTNNEQFF. As DNA, the CDR3 is TGTGCCAGCGTAGCCGGGACTAACAATGAGCAGTTCTTC. J is TRBJ2-1 and V is TRBV7-9, with 7 bases identical to TRBD2. From germline, CDR1 is SEHNR and CDR2 FQNEAQ (reference sequence). The CDR3 loop spans 13 amino acids. Trimming took 8 bases from V and 5 from J; bases not matched to a gene: 6.

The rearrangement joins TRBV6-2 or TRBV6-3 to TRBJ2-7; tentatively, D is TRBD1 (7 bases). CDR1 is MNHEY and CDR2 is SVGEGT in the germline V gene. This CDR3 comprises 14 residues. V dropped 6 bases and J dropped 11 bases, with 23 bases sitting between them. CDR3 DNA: TGTGCCAGCAGCTCTCAATTCCTCAGGGGGAGGAAGTACTTC. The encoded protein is CASSSQFLRGRKYF.

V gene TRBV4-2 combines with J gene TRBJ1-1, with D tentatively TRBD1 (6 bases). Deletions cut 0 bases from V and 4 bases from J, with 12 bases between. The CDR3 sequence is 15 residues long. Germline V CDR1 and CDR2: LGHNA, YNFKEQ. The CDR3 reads CASSQETGMGTEAFF. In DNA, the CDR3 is TGTGCCAGCAGCCAAGAAACAGGGATGGGCACTGAAGCTTTCTTT.

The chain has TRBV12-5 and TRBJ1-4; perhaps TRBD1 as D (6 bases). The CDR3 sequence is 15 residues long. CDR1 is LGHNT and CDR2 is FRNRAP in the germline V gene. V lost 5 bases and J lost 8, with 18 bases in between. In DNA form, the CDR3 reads TGTGCTAGTGGTCCCACAGGGTTAGGGCAAGAAAAACTGTTTTTT. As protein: CASGPTGLGQEKLFF.

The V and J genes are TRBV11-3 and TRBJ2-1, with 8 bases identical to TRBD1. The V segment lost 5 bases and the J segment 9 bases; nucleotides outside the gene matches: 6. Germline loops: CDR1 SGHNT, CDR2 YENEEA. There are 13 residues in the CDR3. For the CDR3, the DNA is TGTGCCAGCAGCCGGGACAGGTTCGGTGAGCAGTTCTTC. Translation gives CASSRDRFGEQFF.

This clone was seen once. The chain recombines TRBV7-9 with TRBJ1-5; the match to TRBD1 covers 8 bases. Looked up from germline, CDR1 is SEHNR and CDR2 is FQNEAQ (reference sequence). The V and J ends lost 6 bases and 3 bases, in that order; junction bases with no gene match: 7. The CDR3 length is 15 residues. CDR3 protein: CASSPSRGHNQPQHF. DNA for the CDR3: TGTGCCAGCAGTCCTTCCAGGGGGCACAATCAGCCCCAGCATTTT.

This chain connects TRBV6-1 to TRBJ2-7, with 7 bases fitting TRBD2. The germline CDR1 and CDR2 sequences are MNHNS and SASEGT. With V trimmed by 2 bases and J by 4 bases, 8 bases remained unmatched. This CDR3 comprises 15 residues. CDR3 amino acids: CASSESGTGGYEQYF. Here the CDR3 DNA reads TGTGCCAGCAGTGAATCTGGCACCGGGGGGTACGAGCAGTACTTC.

CDR3 bases: TGTGCCAGCAGCTTGGGGGTCCAGGAGGGCCAAGAGACCCAGTACTTC. Translated, it gives CASSLGVQEGQETQYF. This chain uses TRBV5-8 with TRBJ2-5; D is possibly TRBD2 (6 bases). This CDR3 contains 16 residues. Germline V gene sequence: CDR1 SGHTS, CDR2 YDEGEE. Trimming removed 0 bases from V and 1 base from J, with 13 bases in between.

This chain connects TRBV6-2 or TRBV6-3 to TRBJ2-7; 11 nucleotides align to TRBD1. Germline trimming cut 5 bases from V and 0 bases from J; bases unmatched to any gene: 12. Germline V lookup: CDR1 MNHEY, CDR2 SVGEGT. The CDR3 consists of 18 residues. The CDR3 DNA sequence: TGTGCCAGCAGTCCCCGGGGGACAGGGGGTCTAAGCTCCTACGAGCAGTACGTC. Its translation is CASSPRGTGGLSSYEQYV.

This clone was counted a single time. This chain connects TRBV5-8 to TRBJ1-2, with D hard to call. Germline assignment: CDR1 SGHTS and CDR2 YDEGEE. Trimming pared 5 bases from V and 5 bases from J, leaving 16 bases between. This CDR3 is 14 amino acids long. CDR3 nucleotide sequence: TGTGCCAGCAGTTACCTGGGCAGGATGTATGGCTACACCTTC. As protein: CASSYLGRMYGYTF.

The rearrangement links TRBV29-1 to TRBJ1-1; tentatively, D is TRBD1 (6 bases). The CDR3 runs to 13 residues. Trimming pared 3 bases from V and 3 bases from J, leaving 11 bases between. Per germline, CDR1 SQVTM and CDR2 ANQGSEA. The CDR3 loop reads CSVEVGAYTEAFF. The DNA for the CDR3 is TGCAGCGTTGAGGTGGGGGCGTACACTGAAGCTTTCTTT.

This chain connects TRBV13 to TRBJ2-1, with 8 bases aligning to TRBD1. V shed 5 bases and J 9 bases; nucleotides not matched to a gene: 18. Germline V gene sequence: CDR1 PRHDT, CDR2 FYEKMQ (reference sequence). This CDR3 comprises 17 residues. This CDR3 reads CASSPNDRGASLGEQFF. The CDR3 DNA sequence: TGTGCCAGCAGCCCCAATGACAGGGGAGCCTCGCTGGGTGAGCAGTTCTTC.

The CDR3 DNA is TGTGCCTGGAGTTTGACATCTAACTATGGCTACACCTTC. This codes for CAWSLTSNYGYTF. V and J are TRBV30 and TRBJ1-2; D unresolved. Germline CDR1 is GTSNPN and CDR2 is SVGIG (reference sequence). The CDR3 sequence is 13 residues long. V was cut by 2 bases and J by 0 bases, with 7 bases left in between.

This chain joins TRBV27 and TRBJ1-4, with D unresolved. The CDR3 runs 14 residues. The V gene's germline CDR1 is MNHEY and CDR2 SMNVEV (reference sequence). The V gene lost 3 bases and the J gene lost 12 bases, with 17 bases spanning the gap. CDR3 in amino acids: CASSLGSTGGELFF. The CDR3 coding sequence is TGTGCCAGCAGTTTGGGCTCAACTGGCGGGGAACTGTTTTTT.

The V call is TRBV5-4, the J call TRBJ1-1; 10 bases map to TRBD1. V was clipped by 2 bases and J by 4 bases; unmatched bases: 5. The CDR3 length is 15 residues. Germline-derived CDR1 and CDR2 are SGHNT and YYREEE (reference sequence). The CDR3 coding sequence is TGTGCCAGCAGCTTTGACAGGGGGCAGGCCACTGAAGCTTTCTTT. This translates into CASSFDRGQATEAFF.

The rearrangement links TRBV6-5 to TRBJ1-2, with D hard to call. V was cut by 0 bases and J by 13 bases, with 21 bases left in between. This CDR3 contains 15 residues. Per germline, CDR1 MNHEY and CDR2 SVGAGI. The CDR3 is CASSYSTGDSLVFTF. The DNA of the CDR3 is TGTGCCAGCAGTTACTCGACGGGAGACTCATTAGTGTTCACCTTC.

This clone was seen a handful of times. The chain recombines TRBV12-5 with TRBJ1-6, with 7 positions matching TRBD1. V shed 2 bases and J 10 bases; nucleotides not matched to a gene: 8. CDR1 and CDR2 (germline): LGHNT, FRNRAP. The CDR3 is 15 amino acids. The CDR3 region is CASGLQTGSYSPLHF. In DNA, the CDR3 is TGTGCTAGTGGTTTGCAGACAGGGTCGTACTCACCCCTCCACTTT.

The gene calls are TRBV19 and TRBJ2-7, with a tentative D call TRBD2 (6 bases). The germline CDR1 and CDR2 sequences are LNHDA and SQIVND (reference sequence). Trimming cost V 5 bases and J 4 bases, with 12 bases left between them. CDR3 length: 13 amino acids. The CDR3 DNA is TGTGCCAGTAGTTCGGGGGTTGGTTACGAGCAGTACGTC. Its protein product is CASSSGVGYEQYV.